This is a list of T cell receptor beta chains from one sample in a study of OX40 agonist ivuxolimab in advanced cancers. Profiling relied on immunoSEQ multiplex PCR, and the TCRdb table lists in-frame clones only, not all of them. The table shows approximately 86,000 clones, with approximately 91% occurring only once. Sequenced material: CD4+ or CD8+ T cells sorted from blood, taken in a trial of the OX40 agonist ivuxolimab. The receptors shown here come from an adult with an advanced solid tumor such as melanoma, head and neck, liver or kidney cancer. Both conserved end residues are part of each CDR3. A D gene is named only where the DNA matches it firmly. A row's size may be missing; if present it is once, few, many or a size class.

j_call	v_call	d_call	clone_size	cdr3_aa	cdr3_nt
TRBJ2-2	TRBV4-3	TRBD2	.	CASSQEGGVGELFF	TGCGCCAGCAGCCAAGAGGGGGGGGTCGGGGAGCTGTTTTTT
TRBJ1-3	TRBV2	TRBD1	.	CASSEDRGLGNTIYF	TGTGCCAGCAGTGAAGACAGGGGGCTTGGAAACACCATATATTTT
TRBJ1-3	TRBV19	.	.	CASNEVAGNTIYF	TGTGCCAGCAACGAGGTTGCGGGAAACACCATATATTTT
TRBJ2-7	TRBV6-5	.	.	CASSYNSKQYF	TGTGCCAGCAGTTACAACAGCAAGCAGTACTTC
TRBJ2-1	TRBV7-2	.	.	CASSLTTSSRSYNEQFF	TGTGCCAGCAGCTTAACCACTAGCAGCCGCTCCTACAATGAGCAGTTCTTC
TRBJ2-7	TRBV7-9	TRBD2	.	CASSLGLAGTYEQYF	TGTGCCAGCAGCCTGGGACTAGCGGGGACCTACGAGCAGTACTTC
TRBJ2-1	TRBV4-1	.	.	CASSQADRNNEQFF	TGCGCCAGCAGCCAAGCGGACAGAAACAATGAGCAGTTCTTC
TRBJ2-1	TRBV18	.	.	CASGPTGPLMEQFF	TGTGCCAGCGGCCCAACCGGGCCCCTCATGGAGCAGTTCTTC
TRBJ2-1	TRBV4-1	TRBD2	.	CASSQERGRLSNEQFF	TGCGCCAGCAGCCAAGAGCGCGGGAGACTGTCCAATGAGCAGTTCTTC
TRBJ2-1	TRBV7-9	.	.	CASSLQQNRNEQFF	TGTGCCAGCAGCTTACAACAAAATCGCAATGAGCAGTTCTTC
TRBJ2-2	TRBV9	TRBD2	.	CASSVRAGGPNVGTGELFF	TGTGCCAGCAGCGTTCGTGCGGGAGGGCCGAACGTGGGCACCGGGGAGCTGTTTTTT
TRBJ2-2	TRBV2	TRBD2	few	CASSLTQLAGANTGELFF	TGTGCCAGCAGCCTAACCCAACTAGCGGGAGCGAACACCGGGGAGCTGTTTTTT
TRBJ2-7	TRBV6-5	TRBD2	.	CASRQTSGTSYEQYF	TGTGCCAGCAGGCAGACTAGCGGGACCTCCTACGAGCAGTACTTC
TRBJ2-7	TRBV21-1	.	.	CASSTGTASSYEQYF	TGTGCCAGCAGCACCGGGACGGCAAGCTCCTACGAGCAGTACTTC
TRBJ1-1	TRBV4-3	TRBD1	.	CASSSSPWQGGTEAFF	TGCGCCAGCAGCTCTTCGCCGTGGCAGGGGGGGACTGAAGCTTTCTTT
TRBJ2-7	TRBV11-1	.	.	CASSFGPRLSYEQYF	TGTGCCAGCAGCTTCGGGCCAAGACTAAGCTACGAGCAGTACTTC
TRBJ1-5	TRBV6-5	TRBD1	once	CASSLNRGANQPQHF	TGTGCCAGCAGTCTCAACAGGGGTGCCAATCAGCCCCAGCATTTT
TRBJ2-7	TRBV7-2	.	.	CASSSQGGGEQYF	TGTGCCAGCAGTTCACAGGGAGGAGGCGAGCAGTACTTC
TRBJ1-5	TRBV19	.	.	CASSEDSAYQPQHF	TGTGCCAGTAGTGAGGACAGTGCCTATCAGCCCCAGCATTTT
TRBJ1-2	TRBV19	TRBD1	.	CASSDPRGIYGYTF	TGTGCCAGTTCCGACCCCAGGGGGATCTATGGCTACACCTTC
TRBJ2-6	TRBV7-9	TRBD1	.	CASSSTGVGANVLTF	TGTGCCAGCAGCTCGACAGGGGTAGGGGCCAACGTCCTGACTTTC
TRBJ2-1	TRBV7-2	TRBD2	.	CASSFGPRGRVGNEQFF	TGTGCCAGCAGCTTTGGACCCCGCGGGAGGGTGGGGAATGAGCAGTTCTTC
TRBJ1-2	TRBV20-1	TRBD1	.	CSAGDRVGYTF	TGCAGTGCTGGCGACAGGGTCGGCTACACCTTC
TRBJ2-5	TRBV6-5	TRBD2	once	CASNTGTREGPQYF	TGTGCCAGCAATACCGGGACTAGGGAGGGGCCCCAGTACTTC
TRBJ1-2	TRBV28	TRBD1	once	CASSWTGVPGYTF	TGTGCCAGCAGTTGGACAGGGGTTCCTGGCTACACCTTC
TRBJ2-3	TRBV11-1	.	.	CASSFSDPTDTQYF	TGTGCCAGCAGCTTCTCCGACCCCACAGATACGCAGTATTTT
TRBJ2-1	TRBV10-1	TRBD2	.	CASSESGTTYNEQFF	TGCGCCAGCAGTGAGTCCGGGACTACCTACAATGAGCAGTTCTTC
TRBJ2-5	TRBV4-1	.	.	CASSQERTQYF	TGCGCCAGCAGCCAAGAGAGAACCCAGTACTTC
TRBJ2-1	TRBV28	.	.	CASTGQGIGYNEQFF	TGTGCCAGCACGGGTCAGGGAATAGGTTACAATGAGCAGTTCTTC
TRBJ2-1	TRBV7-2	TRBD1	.	CASKGQPSVNEQFF	TGTGCCAGTAAGGGACAGCCATCGGTTAATGAGCAGTTCTTC
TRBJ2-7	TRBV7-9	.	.	CASSLEVIYEQYF	TGTGCCAGCAGCTTAGAGGTAATCTACGAGCAGTACTTC
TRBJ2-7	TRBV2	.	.	CATGASPYEQYF	TGTGCCACTGGTGCTAGTCCCTACGAGCAGTACTTC
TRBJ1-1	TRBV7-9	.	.	CASSLDSVNTEAFF	TGTGCCAGCAGCTTAGATAGTGTGAACACTGAAGCTTTCTTT
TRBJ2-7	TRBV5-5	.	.	CASSPGNSGVYEQYF	TGTGCCAGCAGCCCCGGTAATAGCGGAGTCTACGAGCAGTACTTC
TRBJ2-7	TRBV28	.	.	CASSRQPSYEQYF	TGTGCCAGCAGCCGACAGCCGTCCTACGAGCAGTACTTC
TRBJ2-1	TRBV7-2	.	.	CASSLVTASSYNEQFF	TGTGCCAGCAGCTTAGTTACGGCTAGCTCCTACAATGAGCAGTTCTTC
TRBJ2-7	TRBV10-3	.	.	CAISVSGSYEQYF	TGTGCCATCAGTGTATCGGGCTCCTACGAGCAGTACTTC